The clone carrying this T cell receptor beta chain was recorded only once. The record originates from a study of blood T cell repertoires in COVID-19. Study background: PBMCs, B-cell-depleted T cells, or T cells were the source of the cDNA or gDNA that made up the material.

The CDR3 totals 16 residues. The J segment lost 2 bases and the V segment lost 6 bases, leaving 10 bases of the junction unmatched. Germline V gene lookup returns CDR1 LNHDA and CDR2 SQIVND (reference sequence). Only in-frame clones appear in the TCRdb table, and some are missing; sequencing was by immunoSEQ multiplex PCR. The sample lists 140,000 or so clones; roughly 85% were seen once. Sequencing was performed on peripheral blood. The chain joins TRBV19 to TRBJ1-3; the match to TRBD1 covers 7 bases. This sequence originates from a man between 45 and 60 years old with acute or convalescent COVID-19. The CDR3 here is CASRDTGANTGNTIYF. The CDR3 DNA is TGTGCCAGTAGAGACACAGGGGCCAACACTGGAAACACCATATATTTT.